This T cell receptor (beta chain) was captured by sequencing in a study of T-cell reconstitution after alpha-beta-depleted transplantation in children. There are many counts of this clonotype. The germline V gene has CDR1 LGHDT and CDR2 YNNKEL (reference sequence). V lost 0 bases to trimming and J lost 7 bases, with 4 bases between them. This CDR3 comprises 11 residues. A TCRbeta library incorporating unique molecular identifiers was prepared. TCRdb fed the PCR reads into MiXCR, producing one record per CDR3 protein. The sample has more than 250,000 distinct CDR3 sequences, approximately 9.8% seen once.

The input for sequencing was PBMCs from the stem cell graft donor, taken from the stem cell graft. This clonotype was sampled from a human donor who donated a stem cell graft to a child with SCID. V is TRBV3-1 and J is TRBJ2-7; D is uncertain. CDR3 loop: CASSQEWEQYF. In nucleotides, the CDR3 is TGTGCCAGCAGCCAAGAGTGGGAGCAGTACTTC.